This TCR beta chain was obtained from a study of CD8 T cells in Susac syndrome. The CDR3 sequence is 13 residues long. Germline V gene lookup returns CDR1 SNHLY and CDR2 FYNNEI. V was pared by 4 bases and J by 6 bases, with 3 bases of the junction left unmatched. An input of roughly 0.5 to 1 ug of RNA was subjected to reverse transcription using random hexamers. Across 54 Vbeta and 13 Jbeta, immunoSEQ multiplex PCR amplified TCR beta CDR3. Via MiXCR, TCRdb re-called the immunoSEQ multiplex PCR reads, giving one row per CDR3 protein. There are around 200,000 distinct CDR3 sequences in the sample; 90% to 97% occur only once, and approximately 0.09% lies in the top ten. Those who served as multiple sclerosis controls were treatment-naive patients with stable or active relapsing-remitting disease. TEMRA cells were enriched by FACS, and CD4+ and CD8+ T cells were negatively isolated.

Sequencing input: CD4+ T cells from PBMCs. This TCR was recovered from a human donor with multiple sclerosis. The rearrangement joins TRBV2 to TRBJ1-5; 7 bases are shared with TRBD1. The CDR3 loop is CASSGDRAQPQHF. CDR3 DNA: TGTGCCAGCAGTGGTGACAGGGCTCAGCCCCAGCATTTT.